The clone carrying this T cell receptor (beta chain) was recorded at least ten times. The sample is drawn from a study of regulatory T cells in long-lasting Graves disease. Regarding time point: newly diagnosed GD, antithyroid drugs for less than 3 months. Construction of the TCR library relied on RNA isolated from PBMCs. Relying on iRepertoire HTBI primers and Arm-PCR of CDR3 regions, the team built TCR beta libraries. Each CDR3 protein gets one entry after TCRdb re-called the multiplex PCR reads with MiXCR. Of some 400,000 distinct CDR3 sequences in the sample, about 16% were seen once. Another study also made use of these data, one on T cells in Graves' hyperthyroidism and ophthalmopathy.

The receptor's source is a woman younger than 45 with Graves disease. Specimen: peripheral blood mononuclear cells (PBMCs), collected at new diagnosis, from a patient treated with antithyroid drugs.

The CDR3 region is CASSLSGAGLVDGYTF. Here the CDR3 DNA reads TGTGCCAGCAGTTTAAGCGGGGCGGGTTTGGTTGATGGCTACACCTTC. The J gene is TRBJ1-2, the V gene TRBV12-3 or TRBV12-4; possible D gene TRBD1, 5 bases. V was trimmed by 2 bases and J by 6 bases, leaving 19 bases between them. This CDR3 has 16 amino acids.